This T cell receptor (beta chain) was profiled in a study of blood T cells in healthy people across ages. General study findings and limits: Compared with aged donors, long-lived donors showed fewer expanded clones, suggesting selection. It was found that TCR beta diversity correlated strongly with the percentage of naive T cells.

Each donor was a healthy Caucasian individual from Russia, aged 6 to 90. Total RNA, at least 6 micrograms per sample, came from PBMCs. Combining a sample-barcoded 5' primer with a J-beta primer mix, a second PCR ran for roughly 7 to 11 cycles. TCRdb re-called the 5' RACE reads through MiXCR, storing one row per CDR3 protein. The repertoire holds about 1,400,000 distinct CDR3 sequences, with around two fifths as singletons. About this clonotype: No antigen is known for it.

J lost 8 bases, V lost 6 bases, and 13 bases had no gene match. This CDR3 is built from 15 residues. Per germline, CDR1 DFQATT and CDR2 SNEGSKA (reference sequence). The chain joins TRBV20-1 to TRBJ2-1; 10 nucleotides align to TRBD2. The TCR sequence derives from a woman younger than 35 in good health. Sequencing was carried out using blood. CDR3 region: CSAIPTSGAFYEQFF. CDR3 nucleotide sequence: TGCAGTGCCATTCCAACTAGCGGGGCTTTCTATGAGCAGTTCTTC.